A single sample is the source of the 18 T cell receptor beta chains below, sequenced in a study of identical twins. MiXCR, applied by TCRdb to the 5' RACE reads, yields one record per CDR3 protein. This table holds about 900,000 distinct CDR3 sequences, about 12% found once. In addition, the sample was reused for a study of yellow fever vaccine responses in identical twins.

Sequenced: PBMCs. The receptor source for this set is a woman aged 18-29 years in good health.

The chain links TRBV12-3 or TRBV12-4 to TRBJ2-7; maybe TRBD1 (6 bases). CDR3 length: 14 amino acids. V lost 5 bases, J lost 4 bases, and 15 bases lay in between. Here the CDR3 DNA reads TGTGCCAGCAGTCTTACCGGGACAATATACGAGCAGTACTTC. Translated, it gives CASSLTGTIYEQYF.

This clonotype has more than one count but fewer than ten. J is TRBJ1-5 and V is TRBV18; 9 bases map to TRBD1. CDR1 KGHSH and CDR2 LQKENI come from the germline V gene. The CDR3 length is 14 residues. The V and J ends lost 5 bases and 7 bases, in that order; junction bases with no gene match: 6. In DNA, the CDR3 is TGTGCCAGCTCAAAGGACAGGGGCCGGCAGCCCCAGCATTTT. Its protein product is CASSKDRGRQPQHF.

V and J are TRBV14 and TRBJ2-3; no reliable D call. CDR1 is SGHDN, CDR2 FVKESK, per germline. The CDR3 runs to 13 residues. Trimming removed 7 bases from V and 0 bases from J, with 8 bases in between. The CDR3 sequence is CASNIQSTDTQYF. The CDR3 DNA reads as TGTGCCAGCAATATACAGAGCACAGATACGCAGTATTTT.

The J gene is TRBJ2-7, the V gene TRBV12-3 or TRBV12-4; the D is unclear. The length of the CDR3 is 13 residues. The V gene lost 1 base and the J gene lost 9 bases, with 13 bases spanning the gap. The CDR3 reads CASSLGSWGRQYF. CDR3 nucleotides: TGTGCCAGCAGTTTAGGCAGTTGGGGAAGGCAGTACTTC.

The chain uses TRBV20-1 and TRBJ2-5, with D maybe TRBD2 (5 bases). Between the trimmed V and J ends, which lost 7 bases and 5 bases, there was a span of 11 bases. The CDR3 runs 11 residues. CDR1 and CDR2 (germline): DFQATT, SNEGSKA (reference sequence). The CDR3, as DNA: TGCAGTGAGTCTAGCCGGGAGACCCAGTACTTC. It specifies CSESSRETQYF.

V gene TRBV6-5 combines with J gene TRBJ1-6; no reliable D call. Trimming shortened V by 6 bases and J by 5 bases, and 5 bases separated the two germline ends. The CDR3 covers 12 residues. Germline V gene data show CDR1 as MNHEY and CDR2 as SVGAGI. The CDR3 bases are TGTGCCAGCAGACATAATAATTCACCCCTCCACTTT. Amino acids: CASRHNNSPLHF.

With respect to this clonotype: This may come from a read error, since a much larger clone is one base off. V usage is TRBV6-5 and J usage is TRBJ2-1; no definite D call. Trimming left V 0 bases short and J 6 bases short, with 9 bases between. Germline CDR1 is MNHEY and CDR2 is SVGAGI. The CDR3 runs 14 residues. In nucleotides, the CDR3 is TGTGCCAGCAGTTACTCCCCAAATTTCAATGAGCAGTTCTTC. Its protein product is CASSYSPNFNEQFF.

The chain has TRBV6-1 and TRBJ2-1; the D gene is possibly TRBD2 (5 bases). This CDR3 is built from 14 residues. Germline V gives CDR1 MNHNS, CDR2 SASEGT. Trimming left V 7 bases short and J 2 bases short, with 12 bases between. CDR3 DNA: TGTGCCAGCAAAACTAGTTTCCCCTACAATGAGCAGTTCTTC. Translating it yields CASKTSFPYNEQFF.

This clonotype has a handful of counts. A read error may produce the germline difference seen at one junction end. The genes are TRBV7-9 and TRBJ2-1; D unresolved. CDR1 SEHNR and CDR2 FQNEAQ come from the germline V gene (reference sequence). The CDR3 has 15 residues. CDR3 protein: CASSPRISSNNEQFF. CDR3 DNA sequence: TGTGCCAGCAGCCCTCGGATTTCCTCCAACAATGAGCAGTTCTTC.

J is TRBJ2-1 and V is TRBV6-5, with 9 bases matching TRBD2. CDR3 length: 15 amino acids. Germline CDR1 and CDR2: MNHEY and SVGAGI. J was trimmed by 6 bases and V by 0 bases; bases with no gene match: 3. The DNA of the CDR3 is TGTGCCAGCAGTTACTCTAGCGGGAGATTCAATGAGCAGTTCTTC. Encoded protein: CASSYSSGRFNEQFF.

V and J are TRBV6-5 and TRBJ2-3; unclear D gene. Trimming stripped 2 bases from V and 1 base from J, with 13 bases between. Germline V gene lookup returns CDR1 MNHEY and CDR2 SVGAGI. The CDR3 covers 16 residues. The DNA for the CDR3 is TGTGCCAGCAGTTACGATCCTAGTAGAGGCACAGATACGCAGTATTTT. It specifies CASSYDPSRGTDTQYF.

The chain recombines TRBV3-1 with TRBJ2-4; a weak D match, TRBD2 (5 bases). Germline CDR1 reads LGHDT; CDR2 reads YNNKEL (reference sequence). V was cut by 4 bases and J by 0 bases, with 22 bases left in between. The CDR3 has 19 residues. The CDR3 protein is CASSLGLPWSSIAKNIQYF. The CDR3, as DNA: TGTGCCAGCAGCCTTGGACTCCCTTGGTCGTCCATAGCCAAAAACATTCAGTACTTC.

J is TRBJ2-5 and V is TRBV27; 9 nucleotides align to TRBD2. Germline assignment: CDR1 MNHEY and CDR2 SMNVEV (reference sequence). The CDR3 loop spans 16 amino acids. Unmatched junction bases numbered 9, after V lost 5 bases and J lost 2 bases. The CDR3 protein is CASSNGAGGLQETQYF. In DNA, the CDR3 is TGTGCCAGCAGTAACGGGGCGGGAGGGTTACAAGAGACCCAGTACTTC.

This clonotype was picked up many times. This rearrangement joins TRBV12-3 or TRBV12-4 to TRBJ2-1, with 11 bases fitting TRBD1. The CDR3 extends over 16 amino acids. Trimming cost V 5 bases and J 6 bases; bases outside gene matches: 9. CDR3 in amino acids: CASSRPGQGVGNEQFF. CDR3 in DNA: TGTGCCAGCAGTCGGCCGGGACAGGGGGTAGGCAATGAGCAGTTCTTC.

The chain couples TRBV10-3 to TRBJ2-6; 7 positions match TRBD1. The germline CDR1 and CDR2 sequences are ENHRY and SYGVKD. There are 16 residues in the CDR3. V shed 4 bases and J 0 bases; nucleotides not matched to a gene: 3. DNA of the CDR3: TGTGCCATCAGTGGGGGACAGCCCTCTGGGGCCAACGTCCTGACTTTC. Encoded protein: CAISGGQPSGANVLTF.

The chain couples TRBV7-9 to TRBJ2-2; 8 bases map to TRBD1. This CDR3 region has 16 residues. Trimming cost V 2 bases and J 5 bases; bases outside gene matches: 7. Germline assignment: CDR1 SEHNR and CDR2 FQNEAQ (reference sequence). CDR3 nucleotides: TGTGCCAGCAGCTTAAGCGGACAGGGTTGGACCGGGGAGCTGTTTTTT. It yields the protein CASSLSGQGWTGELFF.

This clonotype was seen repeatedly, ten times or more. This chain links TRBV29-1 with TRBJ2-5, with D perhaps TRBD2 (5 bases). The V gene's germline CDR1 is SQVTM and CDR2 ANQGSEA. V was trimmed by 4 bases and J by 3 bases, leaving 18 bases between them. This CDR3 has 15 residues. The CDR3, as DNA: TGCAGCGTTGGGATCGCGGGCAGGACCGAAGAGACCCAGTACTTC. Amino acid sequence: CSVGIAGRTEETQYF.

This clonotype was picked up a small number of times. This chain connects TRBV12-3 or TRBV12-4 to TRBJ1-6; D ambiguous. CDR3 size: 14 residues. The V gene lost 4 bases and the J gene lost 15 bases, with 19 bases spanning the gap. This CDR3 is CASSWREHQKILHF. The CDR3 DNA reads TGTGCCAGCAGTTGGAGGGAACATCAAAAGATCCTCCACTTT.